This T cell receptor beta chain comes out of a study of CD8 T cells in Susac syndrome. The wider study: When their blood was taken, the Susac syndrome patients had either not yet had any therapy, were taking corticosteroids, or were taking intravenous immunoglobulin alone. Study-level results: Regarding the TCR sequencing and HLA analysis, the study admitted that a relatively small number of individuals were involved.

The trim removed 7 bases at V and 6 bases at J, leaving 16 bases unmatched. Germline V gives CDR1 SQVTM, CDR2 ANQGSEA. The CDR3 totals 16 residues. FACS enriched CD8+ TEMRA cells, while bulk CD8+ and CD4+ were negatively isolated. Note on this clonotype: Antigen specificity is unknown.

Random hexamers were used to reverse transcribe roughly 0.45 to 1 ug of RNA. A single record per CDR3 protein comes from TCRdb applying MiXCR to the immunoSEQ multiplex PCR reads. Altogether roughly 150,000 distinct CDR3 sequences are present, 95% being singletons, with the ten largest covering 0.18%. Sequenced: CD8+ T cells from PBMCs. The TCR sequence derives from a human donor with Susac syndrome. This chain links TRBV29-1 with TRBJ2-2, with 8 bases identical to TRBD2. The CDR3 is CSAGGAEREIAGELFF. The CDR3 nucleotides read TGCAGCGCAGGCGGGGCCGAGCGGGAGATAGCCGGGGAGCTGTTTTTT.